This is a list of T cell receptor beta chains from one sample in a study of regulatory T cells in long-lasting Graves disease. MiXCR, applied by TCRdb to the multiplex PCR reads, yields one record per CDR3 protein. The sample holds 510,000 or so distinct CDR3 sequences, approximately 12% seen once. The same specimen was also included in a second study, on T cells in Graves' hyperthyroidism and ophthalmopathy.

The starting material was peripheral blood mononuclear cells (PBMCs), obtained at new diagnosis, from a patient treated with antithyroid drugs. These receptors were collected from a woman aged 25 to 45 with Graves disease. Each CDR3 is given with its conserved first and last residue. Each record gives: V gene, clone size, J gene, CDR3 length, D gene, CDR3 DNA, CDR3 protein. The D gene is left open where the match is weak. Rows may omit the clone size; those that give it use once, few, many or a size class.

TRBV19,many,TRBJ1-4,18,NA,TGTGCCAGTAGTATAGAGAGAGCGGAGGTCATGGGGAGTGAAAAACTGTTTTTT,CASSIERAEVMGSEKLFF
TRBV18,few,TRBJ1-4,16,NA,TGTGCCAGCTCACCAGGAATCGGCAGGGGAGATGAAAAACTGTTTTTT,CASSPGIGRGDEKLFF
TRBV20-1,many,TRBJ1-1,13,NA,TGCAGTGCTAGTGGCGGCTGGGTAGTAGAAGCTTTCTTT,CSASGGWVVEAFF
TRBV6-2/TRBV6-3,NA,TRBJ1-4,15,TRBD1,TGTGCCAGCAGTGATCCGGGACAGCACAATGAAAAACTGTTTTTT,CASSDPGQHNEKLFF
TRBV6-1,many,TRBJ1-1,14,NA,TGTGCCAGCAGACCCTCGCTGGGGGGCACTGAAGCTTTCTTT,CASRPSLGGTEAFF
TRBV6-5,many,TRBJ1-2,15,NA,TGTGCCAGCAGTTACCTACGAGGGTGGGACTATGGCTACACCTTC,CASSYLRGWDYGYTF
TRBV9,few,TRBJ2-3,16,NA,TGTGCCAGCAGCGTAGTGGGTAGCCTTAGCACAGATACGCAGTATTTT,CASSVVGSLSTDTQYF
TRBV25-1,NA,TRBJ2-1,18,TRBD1,TGTGCCAGCAGTGACACGGTGACAGGGCTGAGCTCCTACAATGAGCAGTTCTTC,CASSDTVTGLSSYNEQFF
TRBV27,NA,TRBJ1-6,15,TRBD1,TGTGCCAGCAGTTTAAGGACAGGACGAAATTCACCCCTCCACTTT,CASSLRTGRNSPLHF
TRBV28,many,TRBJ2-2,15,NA,TGTGCCAGCAGTTTATGGGTCAGGGAAACCGGGGAGCTGTTTTTT,CASSLWVRETGELFF
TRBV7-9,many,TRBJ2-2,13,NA,TGTGCCAGCAGCTTCATAACGGCCGGGGAGCTGTTTTTT,CASSFITAGELFF
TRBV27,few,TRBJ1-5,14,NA,TGTGCCAGCAGTTTAGGGGCTGAGAATCAGCCCCAGCATTTT,CASSLGAENQPQHF
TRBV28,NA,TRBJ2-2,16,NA,TGTGCCAGCACTATACGGGGTACAGGGAGAACCGGGGAGCTGTTTTTT,CASTIRGTGRTGELFF
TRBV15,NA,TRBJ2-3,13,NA,TGTGCCACCAGCAGTAGATTAGCAGATACGCAGTATTTT,CATSSRLADTQYF
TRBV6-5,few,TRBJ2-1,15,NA,TGTGCCAGCAGTTACTCGACTCAGGGAAGGAATGAGCAGTTCTTC,CASSYSTQGRNEQFF
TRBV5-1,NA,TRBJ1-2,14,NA,TGCGCCAGCAGCTCAGCCAGGGGAAACTATGGCTACACCTTC,CASSSARGNYGYTF
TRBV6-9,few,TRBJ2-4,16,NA,TGTGCCAGCAGTTTCCAGACCCAAGGGGGGGTAGACATTCAGTACTTC,CASSFQTQGGVDIQYF
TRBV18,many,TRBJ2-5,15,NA,TGTGCCAGCTCACCACTCACAGGGAACCAAGAGACCCAGTACTTC,CASSPLTGNQETQYF
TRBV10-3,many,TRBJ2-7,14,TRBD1,TGTGCCATCAGTGACTCCGGGACAGGTGGCGAGCAGTACTTC,CAISDSGTGGEQYF
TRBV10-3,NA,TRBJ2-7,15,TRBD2,TGTGCCATCAGTGAGTCAACTAGCGGGAGTAGCGAGCAGTACTTC,CAISESTSGSSEQYF
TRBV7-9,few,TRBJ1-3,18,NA,TGTGCCAGCAGCCCAGCGCCGACAAGTCCCAGCTCTGGAAACACCATATATTTT,CASSPAPTSPSSGNTIYF
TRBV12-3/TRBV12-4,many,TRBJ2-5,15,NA,TGTGCCAGCAGTTTAGCGATCAAGGACAGAGAGACCCAGTACTTC,CASSLAIKDRETQYF
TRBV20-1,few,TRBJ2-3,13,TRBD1,TGCAGTGCGCCCGGGACAGGGACAGATACGCAGTATTTT,CSAPGTGTDTQYF
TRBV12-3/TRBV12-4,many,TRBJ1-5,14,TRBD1,TGTGCCAGCACCTTCGGACAGGAGACAGTTCCCCAGCATTTT,CASTFGQETVPQHF
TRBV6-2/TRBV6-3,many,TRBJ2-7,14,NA,TGTGCCAGCACCTTGACAGGTTTACTCTACGAGCAGTACTTC,CASTLTGLLYEQYF
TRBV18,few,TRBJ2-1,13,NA,TGTGCCAGCTCACCCGGGTTGGAGTATGAGCAGTTCTTC,CASSPGLEYEQFF
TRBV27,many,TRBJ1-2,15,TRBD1,TGTGCCAGCAGCTTCTTCGGGACAGGAGGTATCGGCTACACCTTC,CASSFFGTGGIGYTF
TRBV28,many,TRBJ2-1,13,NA,TGTGCCAGCAGTTTCGGCTACTACAATGAGCAGTTCTTC,CASSFGYYNEQFF
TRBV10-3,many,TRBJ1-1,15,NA,TGTGCCATCAGTGAGTTTTCGGGGGGCCAGACTGAAGCTTTCTTT,CAISEFSGGQTEAFF
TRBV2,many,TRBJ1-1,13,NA,TGTGCCAGCAGGCCCGAGGTCAACACTGAAGCTTTCTTT,CASRPEVNTEAFF
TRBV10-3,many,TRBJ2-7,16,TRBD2,TGTGCCATCAGTAAAGGACTAGCGGGAGCCTCCGACGAGCAGTACTTC,CAISKGLAGASDEQYF
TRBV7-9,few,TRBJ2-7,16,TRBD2,TGTGCCAGCAGCACTAGAGGACTAGCGGGAGCCCGCGAGCAGTACTTC,CASSTRGLAGAREQYF
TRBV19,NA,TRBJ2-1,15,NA,TGTGCCAGTAGTATCCAGACAGGAGCCTACAATGAGCAGTTCTTC,CASSIQTGAYNEQFF
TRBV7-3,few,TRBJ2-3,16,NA,TGTGCCAGCAGCTTAGGCGGGGTTAGCGGCACAGATACGCAGTATTTT,CASSLGGVSGTDTQYF
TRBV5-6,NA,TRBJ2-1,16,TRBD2,TGTGCCAGCAGCCACCCAGCGGGAGCCGGGGAAAATGAGCAGTTCTTC,CASSHPAGAGENEQFF
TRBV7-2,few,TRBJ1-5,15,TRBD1,TGTGCCAGCAGCTCATGGACAGGGGTTAATCAGCCCCAGCATTTT,CASSSWTGVNQPQHF
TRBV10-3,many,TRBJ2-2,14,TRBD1,TGTGCCACAATGGGACAGCCAAACACCGGGGAGCTGTTTTTT,CATMGQPNTGELFF
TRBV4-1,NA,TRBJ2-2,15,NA,TGCGCCAGCAGCCTCGAAGGGAGAACGGTCGGGGAGCTGTTTTTT,CASSLEGRTVGELFF
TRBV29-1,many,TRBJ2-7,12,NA,TGCAGCGTTGCGCGGTTTGGAGACGAGCAGTACTTC,CSVARFGDEQYF